This entry concerns a single TCR beta chain. Its antigen is as yet unknown. This entry is derived from a study of a mutant IDH1 vaccine in newly diagnosed glioma. Time point defined: week 47, end of study. Each dose delivered 300 ug of mutant IDH1 20-mer peptide subcutaneously with imiquimod. Findings and limits, study-wide: With respect to changes in top peripheral T cell clonotypes, pseudoprogression seemed unrelated.

The CDR3 is 14 residues long. Trimming shortened V by 6 bases and J by 7 bases, and 18 bases separated the two germline ends. Germline loops: CDR1 LNHDA, CDR2 SQIVND (reference sequence). Using immunoSEQ multiplex PCR, the repertoire was profiled, and TCRdb retains in-frame clones only, with some absent. Among tens of thousands of clones, roughly 75% were seen once, and the ten largest hold 5.3%. The receptor was derived from a man aged 50-60 years with glioma. The chain combines TRBV19 with TRBJ1-1, with no clear D. The sample in question was PBMCs, obtained from a glioma patient whose treatment included an IDH1 peptide vaccine. The CDR3 reads CASSIDPGGSEAFF. CDR3 nucleotides: TGTGCCAGTAGCATCGACCCGGGCGGCAGTGAAGCTTTCTTT. The entire variable domain, with the rest obtained from reference TRBV19 and TRBJ1-1, is as follows: DGGITQSPKYLFRKEGQNVTLSCEQNLNHDAMYWYRQDPGQGLRLIYYSQIVNDFQKGDIAEGYSVSREKKESFPLTVTSAQKNPTAFYLCASSIDPGGSEAFFGQGTRLTVV.